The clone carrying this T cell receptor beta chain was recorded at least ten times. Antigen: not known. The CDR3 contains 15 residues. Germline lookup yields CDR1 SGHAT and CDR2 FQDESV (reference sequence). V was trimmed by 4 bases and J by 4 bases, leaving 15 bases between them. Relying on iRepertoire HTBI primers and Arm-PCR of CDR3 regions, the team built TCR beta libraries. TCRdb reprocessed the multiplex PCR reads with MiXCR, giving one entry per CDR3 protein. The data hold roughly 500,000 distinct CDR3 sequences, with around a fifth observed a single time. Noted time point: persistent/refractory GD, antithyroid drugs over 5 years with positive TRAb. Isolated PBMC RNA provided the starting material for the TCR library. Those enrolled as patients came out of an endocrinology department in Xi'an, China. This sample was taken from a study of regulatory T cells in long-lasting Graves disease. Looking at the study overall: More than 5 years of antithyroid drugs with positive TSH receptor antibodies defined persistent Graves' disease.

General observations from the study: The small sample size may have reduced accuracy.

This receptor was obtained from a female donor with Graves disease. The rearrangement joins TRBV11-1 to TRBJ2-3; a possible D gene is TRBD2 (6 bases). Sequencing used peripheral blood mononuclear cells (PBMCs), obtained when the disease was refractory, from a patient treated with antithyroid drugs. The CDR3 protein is CASSSQPGEADTQYF. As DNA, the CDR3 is TGTGCCAGCAGCTCCCAACCGGGGGAGGCAGATACGCAGTATTTT.